These 5 T cell receptor beta chains originate from one sample sequenced in a study of regulatory T cells in long-lasting Graves disease. The time point denotes: newly diagnosed GD, antithyroid drugs for less than 3 months. Following extraction of RNA from PBMCs, that RNA was used to make the TCR library. Researchers made TCR beta libraries by using iRepertoire HTBI primers and running Arm-PCR on CDR3 regions. Using its own MiXCR run on the multiplex PCR reads, TCRdb lists one record per CDR3 protein. The sample contains fewer than 500,000 distinct CDR3 sequences, about 17% of which appear only once. These records were also assigned to another study, of T cells in Graves' hyperthyroidism and ophthalmopathy.

The material was peripheral blood mononuclear cells (PBMCs), obtained at new diagnosis, from a patient treated with antithyroid drugs. These receptors came from a middle-aged man with Graves disease.

This clonotype appeared many times. The chain links TRBV27 to TRBJ2-2, with TRBD2 matching over 12 bases. There are 16 residues in the CDR3. V was clipped by 5 bases and J by 7 bases; unmatched bases: 8. The germline CDR1 and CDR2 sequences are MNHEY and SMNVEV (reference sequence). The CDR3 bases are TGTGCCAGCAGTCCCGGACTAGCGGGAACGGTCGGGGAGCTGTTTTTT. It is translated as CASSPGLAGTVGELFF.

The rearrangement joins TRBV20-1 to TRBJ2-7; D may correspond to TRBD1 or TRBD2 (6 bases each). Germline-derived CDR1 and CDR2 are DFQATT and SNEGSKA (reference sequence). The CDR3 sequence is 12 residues long. Trimming stripped 4 bases from V and 4 bases from J, with 11 bases between. CDR3 sequence: CSATGGGYEQYF. CDR3 nucleotide sequence: TGCAGTGCTACCGGGGGCGGTTACGAGCAGTACTTC.

This clonotype appeared many times. The chain employs TRBV29-1 and TRBJ2-7; 7 nucleotides line up with TRBD2. Germline assignment: CDR1 SQVTM and CDR2 ANQGSEA. V gave up 6 bases and J gave up 10 bases; unmatched junction bases: 12. The CDR3 runs 12 residues. The CDR3 loop is CSVREVPSQQYF. The CDR3 DNA is TGCAGCGTACGGGAGGTACCGAGTCAACAGTACTTC.

In this sample, this clonotype turned up a few times. The rearrangement joins TRBV20-1 to TRBJ2-5; D ambiguous. The CDR3 has 13 amino acids. CDR1 DFQATT and CDR2 SNEGSKA come from the germline V gene (reference sequence). Between the trimmed V and J ends, which lost 5 bases and 1 base, there was a span of 11 bases. This CDR3 is CSAPYGPQETQYF. DNA of the CDR3: TGCAGTGCTCCATACGGCCCCCAAGAGACCCAGTACTTC.

This clonotype was observed a few times. The chain has TRBV5-1 and TRBJ2-1; tentatively, D is TRBD2 (6 bases). The V and J ends lost 5 bases and 3 bases respectively, with 18 bases between them. Looked up from germline, CDR1 is SGHRS and CDR2 is YFSETQ. This CDR3 is built from 16 residues. The CDR3 DNA sequence: TGCGCCAGCAGGGCCCCCGGTGATAGCGGCTACAATGAGCAGTTCTTC. It specifies CASRAPGDSGYNEQFF.